This section outlines one T cell receptor (beta chain) sequence together with its context. Its antigen is currently unknown. TCRdb independently ran MiXCR on the 5' RACE reads; one entry per CDR3 protein. The sample consists of some 190,000 distinct CDR3 sequences, approximately 15% of them appearing once. The germline V and J ends were trimmed by 2 bases and 7 bases, with 9 bases remaining between them. CDR3 length equals 12 residues. This sample is drawn from a study of identical twins. Whole-study findings and limits: The conclusions drew on cross-sectional statistical analysis instead of tracking the same donors.

The same sample was also studied in work on T cells expressing NK-cell markers.

The chain combines TRBV12-3 or TRBV12-4 with TRBJ2-7; D unclear. This clonotype was sampled from a woman aged 18 to 35 in good health. The sequenced sample was CD8+ T cells sorted from blood. The CDR3, as DNA: TGTGCCAGCAGTTTAACCGGGTGGGAGCAGTACTTC. This sequence encodes CASSLTGWEQYF.